This T cell receptor (beta chain) was documented in a study of OX40 agonist ivuxolimab in advanced cancers. Across the study: Patients were given ivuxolimab, an antibody that agonizes OX40 (CD134).

This table comes from immunoSEQ multiplex PCR, and its TCRdb copy is limited to in-frame clones, with some not included. The repertoire includes approximately 37,000 clones, about nine tenths of them detected once, and approximately 40% sits in the top ten. The CDR3 spans 13 residues. This sequence originates from an adult with an advanced solid tumor such as melanoma, head and neck, liver or kidney cancer. Sequences were derived from CD4+ or CD8+ T cells sorted from blood, sampled in a trial of the OX40 agonist ivuxolimab. This rearrangement joins TRBV21-1 to TRBJ1-2. TRBV21-1 is reported as a pseudogene. CDR3 amino acids: CARITQGGQGYTF. The CDR3 nucleotides are TGTGCCAGAATCACCCAGGGAGGACAAGGCTACACCTTC.